This is a list of T cell receptor beta chains from one sample in a study of early T cells in non-severe SARS-CoV-2 infection. TCRdb fed the 5' RACE reads into MiXCR, producing one record per CDR3 protein. Of tens of thousands of distinct CDR3 sequences in the sample, about 6.5% were seen once. This specimen was whole blood, taken at baseline. These receptors all come from an adult who was a healthcare worker with PCR-confirmed SARS-CoV-2 infection or an uninfected control (not recorded which). CDR3s include the opening cysteine and the closing phenylalanine or tryptophan. The order of the fields is D gene, J gene, V gene, clone size, CDR3 DNA, CDR3 protein. A D gene is named only where the DNA matches it firmly. A clone size is listed for some rows: how often the clone was seen (once, few, many), or a class if it is expanded.

D gene: TRBD2
J gene: TRBJ2-3
V gene: TRBV20-1
clone size: -
CDR3 DNA: TGCAGTGCTCCCGGCCTAGCGGGAGACCGGAATACGCAGTATTTT
CDR3 protein: CSAPGLAGDRNTQYF

D gene: -
J gene: TRBJ1-5
V gene: TRBV27
clone size: -
CDR3 DNA: TGTGCCAGCAGTTTAGAGGGGAAAGCTTATCAGCCCCAGCATTTT
CDR3 protein: CASSLEGKAYQPQHF

D gene: TRBD1
J gene: TRBJ1-5
V gene: TRBV19
clone size: -
CDR3 DNA: TGTGCCGGTAACCGGGACAGCTATAGCAATCAGCCCCAGCATTTT
CDR3 protein: CAGNRDSYSNQPQHF

D gene: -
J gene: TRBJ1-5
V gene: TRBV2
clone size: -
CDR3 DNA: TGTGCCAGCAGGGAACAGGGTTATAGCAATCAGCCCCAGCATTTT
CDR3 protein: CASREQGYSNQPQHF

D gene: TRBD2
J gene: TRBJ2-3
V gene: TRBV5-1
clone size: few
CDR3 DNA: TGCGCCAGCAGCTCCGGGAGGGGGGGTAAAGATACGCAGTATTTT
CDR3 protein: CASSSGRGGKDTQYF

D gene: -
J gene: TRBJ2-7
V gene: TRBV20-1
clone size: many
CDR3 DNA: TGCAGTGCTAGAGATAAACCGTTAGGGCCCTACGAGCAGTACTTC
CDR3 protein: CSARDKPLGPYEQYF

D gene: -
J gene: TRBJ1-2
V gene: TRBV18
clone size: many
CDR3 DNA: TGTGCCAGCTCACCAGGGACCGACCGCTATGGCTACACCTTC
CDR3 protein: CASSPGTDRYGYTF

D gene: TRBD1
J gene: TRBJ1-1
V gene: TRBV4-1
clone size: -
CDR3 DNA: TGCGCCAGCAGCCAAAGAGGGGGCGCGGGGGGCACTGAAGCTTTCTTT
CDR3 protein: CASSQRGGAGGTEAFF

D gene: -
J gene: TRBJ1-3
V gene: TRBV18
clone size: -
CDR3 DNA: TGTGCCAGCTCACCACCGGGAGCCTATGGAAACACCATATATTTT
CDR3 protein: CASSPPGAYGNTIYF

D gene: -
J gene: TRBJ1-2
V gene: TRBV12-3/TRBV12-4
clone size: many
CDR3 DNA: TGTGCCAGCAGTTTAGCTAAGGGTGGCTACACCTTC
CDR3 protein: CASSLAKGGYTF

D gene: -
J gene: TRBJ2-5
V gene: TRBV2
clone size: many
CDR3 DNA: TGTGCCAGCAGTGAAAGGGTTCTGTCCCAAGAGACCCAGTACTTC
CDR3 protein: CASSERVLSQETQYF

D gene: -
J gene: TRBJ2-5
V gene: TRBV12-3/TRBV12-4
clone size: -
CDR3 DNA: TGTGCCAGCAGTCTAACGGGATACCAAGAGACCCAGTACTTC
CDR3 protein: CASSLTGYQETQYF

D gene: -
J gene: TRBJ2-6
V gene: TRBV4-1
clone size: -
CDR3 DNA: TGCGCCAGCAGCCAACACAGGGAAACTGGGGCCAACGTCCTGACTTTC
CDR3 protein: CASSQHRETGANVLTF

D gene: TRBD2
J gene: TRBJ2-5
V gene: TRBV7-2
clone size: -
CDR3 DNA: TGTGTCAGCAGCTTGCCTACTAGCGGGGGAGAGACCCAGTACTTC
CDR3 protein: CVSSLPTSGGETQYF

D gene: TRBD1
J gene: TRBJ1-1
V gene: TRBV30
clone size: many
CDR3 DNA: TGTGCCTGGAGTGACGGACAGGTAAACACTGAAGCTTTCTTT
CDR3 protein: CAWSDGQVNTEAFF

D gene: -
J gene: TRBJ2-1
V gene: TRBV6-2/TRBV6-3
clone size: many
CDR3 DNA: TGTGCCAGCAGTTATGCTGGACGAGCGGTCCAGTTCTTC
CDR3 protein: CASSYAGRAVQFF

D gene: TRBD1
J gene: TRBJ1-5
V gene: TRBV6-1
clone size: few
CDR3 DNA: TGTGCCAGCAGTGTCCGGGACAGGGAGGTTCGGCCCCAGCATTTT
CDR3 protein: CASSVRDREVRPQHF

D gene: TRBD2
J gene: TRBJ2-7
V gene: TRBV28
clone size: many
CDR3 DNA: TGTGCCAGCCGACCCCGACTAGCGAGCGAGCAGTACTTC
CDR3 protein: CASRPRLASEQYF

D gene: -
J gene: TRBJ2-6
V gene: TRBV30
clone size: many
CDR3 DNA: TGTGCCTGGATTAGGACCAACGTCCTGACTTTC
CDR3 protein: CAWIRTNVLTF

D gene: TRBD1
J gene: TRBJ2-1
V gene: TRBV6-2/TRBV6-3
clone size: many
CDR3 DNA: TGTGCCAGCAGTTTATTTTCGGACAGGGGGATGAGTGAGCAGTTCTTC
CDR3 protein: CASSLFSDRGMSEQFF

D gene: -
J gene: TRBJ2-2
V gene: TRBV21-1
clone size: few
CDR3 DNA: TGTGCCAGAAGGGGGAAAACCGGGGAGCTGTTTTTT
CDR3 protein: CARRGKTGELFF

D gene: TRBD2
J gene: TRBJ2-1
V gene: TRBV7-9
clone size: -
CDR3 DNA: TGTGCCAGCAGCCGCCAGGCGGGAGGGCCATACAATGAGCAGTTCTTC
CDR3 protein: CASSRQAGGPYNEQFF

D gene: -
J gene: TRBJ2-3
V gene: TRBV7-2
clone size: many
CDR3 DNA: TGTGCCAGCAGCTTAGATACGGGGATGACTGGGCAGTATTTT
CDR3 protein: CASSLDTGMTGQYF

D gene: TRBD2
J gene: TRBJ2-2
V gene: TRBV20-1
clone size: many
CDR3 DNA: TGCAGTGCCTCGGGGACTAGCGGGAGAGTTCCCGGGGAGCTGTTTTTT
CDR3 protein: CSASGTSGRVPGELFF

D gene: -
J gene: TRBJ2-7
V gene: TRBV5-4
clone size: -
CDR3 DNA: TGTGCCAGCAGCTTGGGATCGACAGGAAACTACGAGCAGTACTTC
CDR3 protein: CASSLGSTGNYEQYF

D gene: TRBD1
J gene: TRBJ1-2
V gene: TRBV20-1
clone size: few
CDR3 DNA: TGCAGTGCTAGACTAGGACAGGGGGCGTTTGGCTACACCTTC
CDR3 protein: CSARLGQGAFGYTF

D gene: -
J gene: TRBJ1-3
V gene: TRBV4-2
clone size: few
CDR3 DNA: TGTGCCAGCAGCCAAAGGGGGGACGGGGGAAACACCATATATTTT
CDR3 protein: CASSQRGDGGNTIYF

D gene: TRBD1
J gene: TRBJ1-6
V gene: TRBV6-5
clone size: few
CDR3 DNA: TGTGCCAGCACCCTAAAGACAGGGTCGGGAACACCCCTCCACTTT
CDR3 protein: CASTLKTGSGTPLHF

D gene: TRBD1
J gene: TRBJ2-7
V gene: TRBV6-6
clone size: -
CDR3 DNA: TGTGCCAGCAGTTACCCCGACAGGGGCGAGCAGTACTTC
CDR3 protein: CASSYPDRGEQYF

D gene: -
J gene: TRBJ2-5
V gene: TRBV20-1
clone size: -
CDR3 DNA: TGCAGTGCCCCTAAGCCGGGGGCCCAAGAGACCCAGTACTTC
CDR3 protein: CSAPKPGAQETQYF

D gene: -
J gene: TRBJ2-3
V gene: TRBV6-4
clone size: -
CDR3 DNA: TGTGCCAGCAGTGACGAAGGCGACACAGATACGCAGTATTTT
CDR3 protein: CASSDEGDTDTQYF

D gene: -
J gene: TRBJ2-1
V gene: TRBV4-2
clone size: many
CDR3 DNA: TGTGCCAGCAGCCAAGATTGGGCCGGGAGCTCCTACAATGAGCAGTTCTTC
CDR3 protein: CASSQDWAGSSYNEQFF

D gene: -
J gene: TRBJ2-3
V gene: TRBV4-2
clone size: few
CDR3 DNA: TGTGCCAGCAGCCAGCGAACGGGACAAGACACAGATACGCAGTATTTT
CDR3 protein: CASSQRTGQDTDTQYF

D gene: -
J gene: TRBJ2-7
V gene: TRBV7-9
clone size: few
CDR3 DNA: TGTGCCAGCAGCTTAGGTGTGGGGGCAATAGACGAGCAGTACTTC
CDR3 protein: CASSLGVGAIDEQYF

D gene: -
J gene: TRBJ2-3
V gene: TRBV11-2
clone size: few
CDR3 DNA: TGTGCCAGCAGCCCTCACCCCCCACTAGAAGGGCCCACAGATACGCAGTATTTT
CDR3 protein: CASSPHPPLEGPTDTQYF

D gene: -
J gene: TRBJ1-1
V gene: TRBV5-6
clone size: many
CDR3 DNA: TGTGCCAGCAGCTTCGATATGGGGCAGAACACTGAAGCTTTCTTT
CDR3 protein: CASSFDMGQNTEAFF

D gene: -
J gene: TRBJ2-7
V gene: TRBV6-6
clone size: many
CDR3 DNA: TGTGCCAGCAGTGAAGGCGGGAACGAGCAGTACTTC
CDR3 protein: CASSEGGNEQYF

D gene: -
J gene: TRBJ2-1
V gene: TRBV11-1
clone size: few
CDR3 DNA: TGTGCCAGCAGCTTAAACGTGGCCAATGAGCAGTTCTTC
CDR3 protein: CASSLNVANEQFF

D gene: TRBD1
J gene: TRBJ2-3
V gene: TRBV29-1
clone size: few
CDR3 DNA: TGCAGCGCGCACAGGGGACCAAATACGCAGTATTTT
CDR3 protein: CSAHRGPNTQYF